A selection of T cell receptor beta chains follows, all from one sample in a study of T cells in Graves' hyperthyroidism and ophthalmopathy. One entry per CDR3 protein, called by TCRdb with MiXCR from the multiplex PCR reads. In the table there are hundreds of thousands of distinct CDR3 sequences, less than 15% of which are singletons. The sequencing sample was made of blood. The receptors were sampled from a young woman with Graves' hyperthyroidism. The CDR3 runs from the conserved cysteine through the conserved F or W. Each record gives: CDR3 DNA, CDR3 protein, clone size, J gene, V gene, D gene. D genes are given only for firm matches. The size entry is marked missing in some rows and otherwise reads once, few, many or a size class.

DNA: TGCGCCAGCAGTGGAGGCAGGAGGGATACGCAGTATTTT
CDR3: CASSGGRRDTQYF
size: many
J: TRBJ2-3
V: TRBV10-1
D: -

DNA: TGTGCCACCTCGTCATTCAGGGTAATTCAAGAGACCCAGTACTTC
CDR3: CATSSFRVIQETQYF
size: many
J: TRBJ2-5
V: TRBV7-2
D: -

DNA: TGTGCCAGCAGTACGGACTGGGATACGCAGTATTTT
CDR3: CASSTDWDTQYF
size: many
J: TRBJ2-3
V: TRBV6-1
D: -

DNA: TGTGCCAGCAGCGGCCCGAGGAATGAGCAGTTCTTC
CDR3: CASSGPRNEQFF
size: many
J: TRBJ2-1
V: TRBV7-9
D: -

DNA: TGTGCCAGCAGGTTATCCGGGACTAGGAGCACAGATACGCAGTATTTT
CDR3: CASRLSGTRSTDTQYF
size: few
J: TRBJ2-3
V: TRBV6-1
D: TRBD2

DNA: TGTGCCAGCAGCTTAGGTTTCGGGTTCGCAGATACGCAGTATTTT
CDR3: CASSLGFGFADTQYF
size: many
J: TRBJ2-3
V: TRBV7-2
D: -

DNA: TGTGCCAGCAGTCCCAACAGGATAGATACGCAGTATTTT
CDR3: CASSPNRIDTQYF
size: -
J: TRBJ2-3
V: TRBV6-2/TRBV6-3
D: -

DNA: TGTGCCTGGAGTCAGTCGGCAGATACGCAGTATTTT
CDR3: CAWSQSADTQYF
size: few
J: TRBJ2-3
V: TRBV30
D: -

DNA: TGTGCCAGCTCACCACTAAATGAGCAGTTCTTC
CDR3: CASSPLNEQFF
size: many
J: TRBJ2-1
V: TRBV6-2/TRBV6-3
D: -

DNA: TGTGCCACCAGTGATTTGGCGGCGGGCGGGGAGCTGTTTTTT
CDR3: CATSDLAAGGELFF
size: -
J: TRBJ2-2
V: TRBV24-1
D: -